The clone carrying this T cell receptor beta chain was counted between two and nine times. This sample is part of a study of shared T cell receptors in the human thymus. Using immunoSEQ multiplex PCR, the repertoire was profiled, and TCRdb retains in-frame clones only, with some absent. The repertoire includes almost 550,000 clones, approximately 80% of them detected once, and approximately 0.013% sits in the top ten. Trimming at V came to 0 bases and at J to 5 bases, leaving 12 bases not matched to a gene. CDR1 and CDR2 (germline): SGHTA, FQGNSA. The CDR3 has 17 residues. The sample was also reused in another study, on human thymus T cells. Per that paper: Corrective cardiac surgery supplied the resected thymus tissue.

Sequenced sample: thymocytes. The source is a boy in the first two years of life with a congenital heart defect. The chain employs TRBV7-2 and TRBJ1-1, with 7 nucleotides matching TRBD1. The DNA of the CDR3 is TGTGCCAGCAGCTTAGCTCGGGGCCAGGGGGTGGGGACTGAAGCTTTCTTT. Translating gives CASSLARGQGVGTEAFF.